The clone carrying this T cell receptor (beta chain) was picked up a small number of times. Via MiXCR, TCRdb re-called the 5' RACE reads, giving one row per CDR3 protein. The sample holds 60,000 to 85,000 distinct CDR3 sequences; around 5.2% are singletons and the top ten take 6.5% to 9%. The sample comes from a study of neurological immune-mediated disorders. Sequencing was done on a sample of PBMCs. The TCR sequence derives from a man younger than 35 with multiple sclerosis.

In DNA, the CDR3 is TGTGCCAGCAGTGACAGGGGACCCTACGAGCAGTACTTC. This sequence encodes CASSDRGPYEQYF. The V gene is TRBV25-1, the J gene TRBJ2-7; weak D call: TRBD1 (6 bases). Germline V lookup: CDR1 MGHDK, CDR2 SYGVNS. The CDR3 totals 13 residues. V was shortened by 3 bases and J by 2 bases, with 8 bases between the two germline ends.